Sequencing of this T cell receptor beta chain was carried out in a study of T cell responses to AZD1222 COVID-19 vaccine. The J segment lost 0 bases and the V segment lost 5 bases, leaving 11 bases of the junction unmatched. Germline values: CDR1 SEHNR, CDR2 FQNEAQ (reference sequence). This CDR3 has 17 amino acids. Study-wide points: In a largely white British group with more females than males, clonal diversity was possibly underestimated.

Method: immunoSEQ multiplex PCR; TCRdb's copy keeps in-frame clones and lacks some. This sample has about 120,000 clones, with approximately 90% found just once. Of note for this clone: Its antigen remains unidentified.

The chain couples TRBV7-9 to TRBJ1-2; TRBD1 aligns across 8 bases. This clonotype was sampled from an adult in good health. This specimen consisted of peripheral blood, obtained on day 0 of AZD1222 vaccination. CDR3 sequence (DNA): TGTGCCAGCAGCCTTAATAGACAGGGGAACCCTAACTATGGCTACACCTTC. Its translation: CASSLNRQGNPNYGYTF.